These 24 T cell receptor beta chains were all obtained from the same sample, sequenced in a study of beta chain features in type 1 diabetes. Expressed TCRB transcripts were sequenced after all isolated RNA was converted to cDNA. Profiled with immunoSEQ multiplex PCR; TCRdb holds only in-frame clones, not every one. The sample holds 500,000 to 850,000 clones; 11% to 15% are singletons and the top ten take 0.04%. Study-level findings and limits: Patients with Type 1 diabetes showed moderately but significantly shorter TCRB CDR3s in all four CD4+ subsets.

No antigen is known for these receptors. Sequencing input: naive CD4+ T cells from blood. These receptors all come from a man between 18 and 29 years old with type 1 diabetes.

This clone has more than one count but fewer than ten. The V call is TRBV7-2, the J call TRBJ1-1; 7 nucleotides line up with TRBD1. After removal of 3 bases from V and 1 base from J, the junction contained 5 bases not matched to a gene. This CDR3 spans 15 amino acids. CDR1 is SGHTA and CDR2 is FQGNSA in the germline V gene. The CDR3 region is CASSFSGTENTEAFF. The DNA of the CDR3 is TGTGCCAGCAGCTTTTCCGGGACAGAGAACACTGAAGCTTTCTTT.

J is TRBJ1-1 and V is TRBV7-2; D not resolved. This CDR3 spans 15 amino acids. Trimming took off 1 base at V and 0 bases at J, with 9 bases between the two ends. CDR1 is SGHTA, CDR2 FQGNSA, per germline. CDR3 DNA sequence: TGTGCCAGCAGCTTAGAAGGAAATATGAACACTGAAGCTTTCTTT. Its protein is CASSLEGNMNTEAFF.

This chain uses TRBV30 with TRBJ2-6; the D gene is possibly TRBD2 (6 bases). Germline lookup yields CDR1 GTSNPN and CDR2 SVGIG (reference sequence). Trimming stripped 8 bases from V and 3 bases from J, with 17 bases between. There are 15 residues in the CDR3. CDR3 loop: CARQTGTRGANVLTF. CDR3 DNA sequence: TGTGCCCGACAAACCGGGACTCGTGGGGCCAACGTCCTGACTTTC.

This chain links TRBV15 with TRBJ1-5; D remains ambiguous. V shed 0 bases and J shed 6 bases, with 18 bases lying between them. Germline V gene sequence: CDR1 LNHNV, CDR2 YYDKDF (reference sequence). The CDR3 is 17 residues long. CDR3 DNA sequence: TGTGCCACCAGCAGAGATGGGTGGGGTTTGGTCGGTCAGCCCCAGCATTTT. Translation gives CATSRDGWGLVGQPQHF.

This clone was seen only a few times. CDR3 DNA sequence: TGTGCCATCAGAAACAGGGATCTCTACGAGCAGTACTTC. It encodes CAIRNRDLYEQYF. The V and J genes are TRBV10-3 and TRBJ2-7; a weak D match, TRBD1 (6 bases). Per germline, CDR1 ENHRY and CDR2 SYGVKD. The CDR3 contains 13 residues. Trimming shortened V by 6 bases and J by 3 bases, and 12 bases separated the two germline ends.

The chain uses TRBV30 and TRBJ1-6; 10 bases are a match to TRBD1. Germline V gene sequence: CDR1 GTSNPN, CDR2 SVGIG (reference sequence). Losses at the gene ends were 3 bases for V and 8 bases for J; bases not matched to a gene: 1. The CDR3 consists of 13 residues. This chain's CDR3 is CAWSGTGDSPLHF. The CDR3 DNA reads as TGTGCCTGGAGCGGGACAGGGGATTCACCCCTCCACTTT.

As DNA, the CDR3 is TGTGCCGCGGGAGGACAGAGCTTCTACAATGAGCAGTTCTTC. Residues: CAAGGQSFYNEQFF. The chain recombines TRBV2 with TRBJ2-1; 8 bases are a match to TRBD2. This CDR3 is 14 amino acids long. Germline CDR1 SNHLY, CDR2 FYNNEI. V lost 11 bases and J lost 3; bases outside the gene matches: 9.

The V and J genes are TRBV7-2 and TRBJ2-3, with TRBD1 identical over 8 bases. Losses at the gene ends were 5 bases for V and 2 bases for J; bases not matched to a gene: 18. The germline V gene encodes CDR1 SGHTA and CDR2 FQGNSA. There are 19 residues in the CDR3. The CDR3 DNA sequence: TGTGCCAGCAGCAAGCCGGGACAGGTTGAGCGGGCCTCCACAGATACGCAGTATTTT. Translating it yields CASSKPGQVERASTDTQYF. Full variable domain (outside the CDR3, taken from reference TRBV7-2 and TRBJ2-3): GAGVSQSPSNKVTEKGKDVELRCDPISGHTALYWYRQSLGQGLEFLIYFQGNSAPDKSGLPSDRFSAERTGGSVSTLTIQRTQQEDSAVYLCASSKPGQVERASTDTQYFGPGTRLTVL.

There are a few counts of this clone. The chain has TRBV10-3 and TRBJ1-3; D not certain. Germline CDR1 reads ENHRY; CDR2 reads SYGVKD. Trimming pared 3 bases from V and 4 bases from J, leaving 16 bases between. The CDR3 extends over 16 amino acids. DNA of the CDR3: TGTGCCATCAGTGATTCCGGGAAAGAATCAGGAAACACCATATATTTT. This encodes CAISDSGKESGNTIYF.

CDR3 sequence reads: CASRVTQNTEAFF. DNA for the CDR3: TGTGCCAGCAGGGTAACACAGAACACTGAAGCTTTCTTT. The rearrangement links TRBV6-5 to TRBJ1-1; D unclear. Germline lookup yields CDR1 MNHEY and CDR2 SVGAGI. The CDR3 spans 13 residues. The germline V and J ends were trimmed by 6 bases and 1 base, with 9 bases remaining between them.

The genes are TRBV30 and TRBJ1-6; D call uncertain. V dropped 1 base and J dropped 8 bases, with 9 bases sitting between them. The CDR3 has 13 amino acids. Looked up from germline, CDR1 is GTSNPN and CDR2 is SVGIG (reference sequence). The CDR3: CAWSALGDSPLHF. The CDR3 DNA follows: TGTGCCTGGAGTGCCCTTGGGGATTCACCCCTCCACTTT.

This rearrangement joins TRBV29-1 to TRBJ2-3; TRBD2 matches 8 bases. The CDR3 contains 14 residues. Per the germline V gene, CDR1 is SQVTM and CDR2 is ANQGSEA. Trimming cost V 5 bases and J 4 bases; bases outside gene matches: 8. The CDR3 DNA reads TGCAGCGTTCGGGAGGGTCCCGGCCCAGATACGCAGTATTTT. This translates into CSVREGPGPDTQYF.

This chain uses TRBV5-6 with TRBJ2-5; D is perhaps TRBD1 or TRBD2 (6 bases each). The germline V and J ends were trimmed by 7 bases and 4 bases, with 17 bases remaining between them. Germline loops: CDR1 SGHDT, CDR2 YYEEEE. CDR3 size: 14 residues. The CDR3 loop is CASGAGGGGETQYF. CDR3 DNA sequence: TGTGCCAGCGGCGCTGGAGGGGGAGGAGAGACCCAGTACTTC.

This clone showed up just a few times. Additional DNA sequences in this sample encode the identical CDR3. The chain carries TRBV7-2 and TRBJ1-1, with a tentative D call TRBD1 (6 bases). Germline assignment: CDR1 SGHTA and CDR2 FQGNSA. Trimming cost V 3 bases and J 0 bases, with 8 bases left between them. This CDR3 comprises 14 residues. The chain's CDR3 is CASSLGQLNTEAFF. CDR3 sequence (DNA): TGTGCCAGCAGCTTGGGACAACTGAACACTGAAGCTTTCTTT.

Only a few counts were recorded for this clone. This rearrangement joins TRBV28 to TRBJ2-2, with D unresolved. V was pared by 10 bases and J by 6 bases, with 9 bases between. CDR1 and CDR2 from the germline V gene are MDHEN and SYDVKM. There are 11 residues in the CDR3. The CDR3 is CAIPGAGELFF. In DNA, the CDR3 is TGTGCCATCCCTGGGGCCGGGGAGCTGTTTTTT.

This clone was counted only a few times. The chain is built from TRBV28 and TRBJ2-6, with unresolved D. This CDR3 is 15 amino acids long. Germline values: CDR1 MDHEN, CDR2 SYDVKM. V was trimmed by 6 bases and J by 0 bases, leaving 9 bases between them. This chain's CDR3 is CASSQASSGANVLTF. In DNA, the CDR3 is TGTGCCAGCAGCCAAGCCAGCTCTGGGGCCAACGTCCTGACTTTC.

This clone was counted only a few times. V gene TRBV4-3 combines with J gene TRBJ2-1; D may be TRBD2 (5 bases). Trimming shortened V by 2 bases and J by 10 bases, and 12 bases separated the two germline ends. Germline CDR1 LGHNA, CDR2 YSLEER. The CDR3 is 13 amino acids. The CDR3 sequence is CASSQLGLGEQFF. The DNA of the CDR3 is TGCGCCAGCAGCCAACTAGGACTGGGAGAGCAGTTCTTC.

V and J are TRBV5-4 and TRBJ2-3; D is unresolved. The germline CDR1 and CDR2 sequences are SGHNT and YYREEE (reference sequence). Trimming took 2 bases from V and 3 from J, leaving 13 bases between them. The CDR3 extends over 15 amino acids. CDR3 sequence reads: CASSLIERGTDTQYF. The CDR3 DNA follows: TGTGCCAGCAGCTTAATAGAACGTGGTACAGATACGCAGTATTTT.

The table lists this clone with a count of one. The V call is TRBV4-2, the J call TRBJ2-3; TRBD2 aligns across 10 bases. The CDR3 loop spans 15 amino acids. Germline CDR1 is LGHNA and CDR2 is YNFKEQ. Trimming cost V 5 bases and J 5 bases; bases outside gene matches: 7. CDR3: CASSAKRGGVDTQYF. The CDR3 bases are TGTGCCAGCAGCGCGAAGCGGGGGGGCGTAGATACGCAGTATTTT.

About this clone itself: The same CDR3 arises from other DNA sequences in this sample as well. This chain uses TRBV28 with TRBJ2-7; D unresolved. The V gene's germline CDR1 is MDHEN and CDR2 SYDVKM. The CDR3 has 11 amino acids. V lost 5 bases to trimming and J lost 1 base, with 3 bases between them. The CDR3 nucleotides read TGTGCCAGCAGTCGTTCCTACGAGCAGTACTTC. Amino acids: CASSRSYEQYF.

This clone appeared a few times. The junction shows a germline mismatch at one end, possibly a read error. The chain couples TRBV7-7 to TRBJ2-5, with 8 positions matching TRBD2. Germline values: CDR1 SSHAT, CDR2 FNYEAQ (reference sequence). This CDR3 is built from 13 residues. CDR3 sequence (DNA): TGTGCTAGCAGTTATAGCGGGAAGGAGACCCAGTACTTC. Amino acid sequence: CASSYSGKETQYF.

In its sample, this clone was seen a few times. The chain recombines TRBV10-3 with TRBJ1-6; the D gene is possibly TRBD1 (5 bases). CDR3 size: 14 residues. V dropped 0 bases and J dropped 6 bases, with 6 bases sitting between them. CDR1 is ENHRY, CDR2 SYGVKD, per germline. This CDR3 is CAISESGGNSPLHF. CDR3 DNA sequence: TGTGCCATCAGTGAGTCGGGGGGTAATTCACCCCTCCACTTT.

V usage is TRBV27 and J usage is TRBJ2-3; 7 bases are a match to TRBD1. The CDR3 covers 13 residues. V lost 6 bases to trimming and J lost 5 bases; unmatched junction nucleotides: 5. Germline-derived CDR1 and CDR2 are MNHEY and SMNVEV (reference sequence). CDR3 sequence: CASSRQGQDTQYF. CDR3 sequence (DNA): TGTGCCAGCAGCCGACAGGGACAAGATACGCAGTATTTT.

This clone was counted a few times. The rearrangement joins TRBV9 to TRBJ2-1; D not resolved. The CDR3 totals 14 residues. V lost 4 bases and J 1 base, leaving 9 bases between the germline ends. The germline V gene has CDR1 SGDLS and CDR2 YYNGEE. CDR3 DNA: TGTGCCAGCAGCCGATTAGAGTCCTACAATGAGCAGTTCTTC. Translation: CASSRLESYNEQFF.